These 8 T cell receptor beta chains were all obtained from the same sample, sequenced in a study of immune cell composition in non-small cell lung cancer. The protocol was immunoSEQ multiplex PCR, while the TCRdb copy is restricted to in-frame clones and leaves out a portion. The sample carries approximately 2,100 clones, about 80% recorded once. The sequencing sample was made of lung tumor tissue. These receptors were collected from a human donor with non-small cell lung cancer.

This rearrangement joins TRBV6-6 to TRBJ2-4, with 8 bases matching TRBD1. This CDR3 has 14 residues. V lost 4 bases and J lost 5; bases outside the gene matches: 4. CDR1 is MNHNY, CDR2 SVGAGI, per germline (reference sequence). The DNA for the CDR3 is TGTGCCAGCAGTTGGGCGACAGGGGAAAACATTCAGTACTTC. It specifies CASSWATGENIQYF.

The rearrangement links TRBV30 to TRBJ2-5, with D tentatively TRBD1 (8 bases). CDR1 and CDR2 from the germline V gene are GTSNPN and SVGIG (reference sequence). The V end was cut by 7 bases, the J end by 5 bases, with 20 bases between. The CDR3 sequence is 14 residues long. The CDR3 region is CASWGGRGLETQYF. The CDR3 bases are TGTGCCTCATGGGGGGGCAGGGGGCTGGAGACCCAGTACTTC.

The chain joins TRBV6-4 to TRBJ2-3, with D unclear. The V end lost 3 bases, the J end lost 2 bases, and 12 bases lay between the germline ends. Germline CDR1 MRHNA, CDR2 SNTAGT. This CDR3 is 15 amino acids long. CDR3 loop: CASSDSVSPTDTQYF. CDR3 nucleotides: TGTGCCAGCAGTGATTCAGTCTCCCCCACAGATACGCAGTATTTT.

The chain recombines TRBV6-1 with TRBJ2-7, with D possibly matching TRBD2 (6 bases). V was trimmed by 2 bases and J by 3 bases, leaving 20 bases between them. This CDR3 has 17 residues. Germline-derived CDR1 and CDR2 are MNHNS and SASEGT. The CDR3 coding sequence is TGTGCCAGCAGTGAAAGTTTAAGGAGCGGGCCAGACTACGAGCAGTACTTC. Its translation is CASSESLRSGPDYEQYF.

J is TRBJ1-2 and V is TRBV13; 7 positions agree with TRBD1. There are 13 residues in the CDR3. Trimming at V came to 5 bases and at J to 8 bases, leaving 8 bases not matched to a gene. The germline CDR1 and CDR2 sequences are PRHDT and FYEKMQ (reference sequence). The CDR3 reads CASSEGQFWGYTF. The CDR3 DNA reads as TGTGCCAGCAGCGAGGGACAGTTCTGGGGCTACACCTTC.

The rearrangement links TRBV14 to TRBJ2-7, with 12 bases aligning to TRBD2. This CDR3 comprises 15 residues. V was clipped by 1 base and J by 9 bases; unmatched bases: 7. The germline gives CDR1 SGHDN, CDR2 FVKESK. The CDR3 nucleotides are TGTGCCAGCAGCCAAGCTCTAGCGGGAGGGCCGGGGCAGTACTTC. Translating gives CASSQALAGGPGQYF.

The CDR3 DNA sequence: TGCGCCAGCAGCGTCGGACTAGCGGGAGGAAAAGAGACCCAGTACTTC. Translating gives CASSVGLAGGKETQYF. The gene calls are TRBV5-1 and TRBJ2-5; TRBD2 matches at 14 bases. CDR1 and CDR2 from the germline V gene are SGHRS and YFSETQ. The CDR3 totals 16 residues. The trim removed 4 bases at V and 3 bases at J, leaving 5 bases unmatched.

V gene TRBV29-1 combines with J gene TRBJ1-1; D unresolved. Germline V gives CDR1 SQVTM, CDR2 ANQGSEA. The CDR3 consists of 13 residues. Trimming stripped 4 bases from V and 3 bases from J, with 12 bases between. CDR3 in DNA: TGCAGCGTTGGTCCGGGCGGGGACACTGAAGCTTTCTTT. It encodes CSVGPGGDTEAFF.